Listed below are T cell receptor beta chains from one sample, sequenced in a study of PD-L1 blockade in urothelial cancer. TCRdb keeps only in-frame clones here, not all; method: immunoSEQ multiplex PCR. The table lists approximately 58,000 clones, around 79% of them singletons, with roughly 4% in the top ten. Specimen: PBMCs, collected around atezolizumab (anti-PD-L1) treatment. These receptors all stem from an older man with urothelial cancer. Both conserved end residues are part of each CDR3. D genes are given only for firm matches. Expanded clones get a size class; other rows say once, few or many, or leave the size out.

j_gene | d_gene | len | abundance | v_gene | CDR3nt | CDR3aa
TRBJ2-1 | TRBD2 | 19 | . | TRBV19 | TGTGCCAGTAGTATAATAGCCCCGGGACTAGCGGGAGGGGACAATGAGCAGTTCTTC | CASSIIAPGLAGGDNEQFF
TRBJ2-7 | TRBD1 | 13 | . | TRBV5-4 | TGTGCCAGCAGCTCGGACAGGAGCTACGAGCAGTACTTC | CASSSDRSYEQYF
TRBJ2-3 | TRBD2 | 17 | . | TRBV11-2 | TGTGCCAGCAGCTTAGACCGACTAGCGGGGAGGGTCCATACGCAGTATTTT | CASSLDRLAGRVHTQYF
TRBJ2-2 | . | 12 | . | TRBV30 | TGTGCCTGGAGTGTACAGACCGGGGAGCTGTTTTTT | CAWSVQTGELFF
TRBJ2-5 | TRBD2 | 16 | . | TRBV28 | TGTGCCAGCAGTTCGGGACTAGCGGGAGAGAAAGAGACCCAGTACTTC | CASSSGLAGEKETQYF
TRBJ1-2 | . | 15 | . | TRBV9 | TGTGCCAGCAGCGTAGCCCCGGGAGCTAACTATGGCTACACCTTC | CASSVAPGANYGYTF
TRBJ2-1 | . | 14 | . | TRBV19 | TGTGCCACCGAACCCTGGGGTAGCGATAATGAGCAGTTCTTC | CATEPWGSDNEQFF
TRBJ1-4 | . | 14 | . | TRBV5-1 | TGCGCCAGCAGCTTGGAAGGGACTGTAGGAAAACTGTTTTTT | CASSLEGTVGKLFF
TRBJ1-1 | TRBD1 | 15 | . | TRBV19 | TGTGCCAGTACTAACCGGGACAGGGGAAACAAAGAAGCTTTCTTT | CASTNRDRGNKEAFF
TRBJ1-1 | TRBD1 | 12 | few | TRBV19 | TGTGCCAGTAGTACCGGACAGGGGCAAGCTTTCTTT | CASSTGQGQAFF
TRBJ2-7 | . | 15 | . | TRBV2 | TGTGCCAGCACTCTTAGGTCCCCCCCGGGCTACGAGCAGTACTTC | CASTLRSPPGYEQYF
TRBJ2-7 | . | 14 | . | TRBV29-1 | TGCAGCGTTGTTAAGTCTATCAACTCCTACGAGCAGTACTTC | CSVVKSINSYEQYF
TRBJ2-1 | TRBD2 | 16 | few | TRBV28 | TGTGCCAGCAGTTTTATGGGGACTAGCGGCTACAATGAGCAGTTCTTC | CASSFMGTSGYNEQFF
TRBJ1-3 | TRBD1 | 16 | . | TRBV7-8 | TGTGCCAGCAGCACAGGACAGGCCTACTCTGGAAACACCATATATTTT | CASSTGQAYSGNTIYF
TRBJ2-5 | . | 13 | . | TRBV6-5 | TGTGCCAGCAGCTGGGGACTCAAAGAGACCCAGTACTTC | CASSWGLKETQYF
TRBJ2-5 | TRBD2 | 14 | . | TRBV30 | TGTGCCTGGAGCCCAGGAGGCGGGAGTGAGACCCAGTACTTC | CAWSPGGGSETQYF